The source of this T cell receptor beta chain is a study of identical twins. General observations from the study: A cross-sectional statistical analysis, not follow-up of the same donors, supported the conclusions. Insertion counts were lower in abundant cord blood beta clonotypes, a trend that memory repertoires did not show.

The CDR3 is 15 amino acids. Healthy Caucasians provided all donations. Comment on this clonotype: The antigen is not known. The junction shows a germline mismatch at one end, possibly a read error.

cDNA carried unique molecular identifiers, and a universal primer site was added by template switching. From the 5' RACE reads, TCRdb called clonotypes with MiXCR, one entry per CDR3 protein. The sample holds 570,000 or so distinct CDR3 sequences, over 8.5% seen once. Separately, the same data were catalogued under a study of yellow fever vaccine responses in identical twins.

The chain joins TRBV12-3 or TRBV12-4 to TRBJ2-3; D may match TRBD1 or TRBD2 (6 bases each). Sequencing was performed on PBMCs. The source of this sequence is a woman under 30 in good health. In nucleotides, the CDR3 is TGTGCCAGCAGTTTAGACGGGGGCTTTACAGATACGCAGAATTTT. Its protein is CASSLDGGFTDTQNF.